The clone carrying this T cell receptor beta chain was seen only once. The source of the sample is a study of blood T cell repertoires in COVID-19. Study as a whole: Samples of COVID-19 (acute and convalescent) were obtained from the United States, Italy and Spain. Sample material is recorded as cDNA or gDNA derived from T cells, B-cell-depleted T cells, or PBMCs.

Source study methods: Reference gene primer amplification in the assay estimated nucleated cell counts. The data were produced by immunoSEQ multiplex PCR, yet TCRdb's version contains in-frame clones alone and is incomplete. Clonal size and the V and J genes are those of that table, whereas D and trimming came from the DNA. The table records roughly 360,000 clones, 70% to 90% of them present only once. Germline V CDR1 and CDR2: LNHDA, SQIVND (reference sequence). This CDR3 region has 15 residues. The V segment lost 0 bases and the J segment 10 bases; nucleotides outside the gene matches: 4. The receptor was derived from a man aged 25 to 45 who had recovered from COVID-19. V usage is TRBV19 and J usage is TRBJ2-1; 12 nucleotides match TRBD1. Sample: PBMCs or T cells enriched from blood (not recorded which). CDR3 region: CASSIEGQGAKEQFF. The CDR3 nucleotides are TGTGCCAGTAGTATAGAGGGACAGGGGGCAAAAGAGCAGTTCTTC.